This TCR beta chain was sequenced during a study of patients and donors after allogeneic stem cell transplantation. The table lists this clonotype with a few counts. Each CDR3 protein is one row after TCRdb ran MiXCR on the RT-PCR reads. Of 920,000 or so distinct CDR3 sequences listed, about a sixth were seen once; the top ten hold 5% to 7.5%. The V gene lost 0 bases and the J gene lost 0 bases, with 9 bases spanning the gap. Germline CDR1 MNHEY, CDR2 SMNVEV (reference sequence). CDR3 length equals 15 residues. Sequenced sample: blood, either unsorted or a sorted T cell fraction (not recorded which). The chain links TRBV27 to TRBJ2-7; tentatively, D is TRBD1 (5 bases). The sequence was obtained from a human donor who was either an allogeneic HSCT recipient or a stem cell or donor lymphocyte infusion donor (not recorded which). It is not recorded whose cells these are; they may come from a transplant donor. The DNA of the CDR3 is TGTGCCAGCAGTTTATCCCCGGACACCTCCTACGAGCAGTACTTC. Translation gives CASSLSPDTSYEQYF.